This is a list of T cell receptor beta chains from one sample in a study of human T cells and chemical hapten exposure. TCRdb reprocessed the RACE reads via MiXCR and lists one record per CDR3 protein. The data hold over 50,000 distinct CDR3 sequences, with 9.5% to 10% observed a single time. This specimen was whole blood, taken in connection with sensitization to the hapten diphenylcyclopropenone (DPC). These receptors were obtained from a woman under 40 with alopecia areata. Some clones in this sample may be carry-over from other donors' samples. Each CDR3 is given with its conserved first and last residue. The D gene is left open where the match is weak. The size of a clone is reported for some rows only, either as once, few or many, or as a class for expanded clones.

j_call v_call d_call clone_size cdr3_aa cdr3_nt
TRBJ2-7 TRBV4-3 NA few CASSQDLGTTYEQYF TGCGCCAGCAGCCAAGATCTGGGCACAACCTACGAGCAGTACTTC
TRBJ1-2 TRBV12-3/TRBV12-4 NA few CASSFLQTGYTF TGTGCCAGCAGTTTTCTACAGACTGGCTACACCTTC
TRBJ2-7 TRBV6-2/TRBV6-3 NA many CASSSSGNHYEQYF TGTGCCAGCAGTTCCTCGGGCAACCACTACGAGCAGTACTTC
TRBJ2-1 TRBV29-1 TRBD2 many CSVRTSSAEQFF TGCAGCGTACGGACTAGCTCGGCTGAGCAGTTCTTC
TRBJ1-6 TRBV20-1 TRBD1 few CSAPRGTGWPLHF TGCAGTGCTCCCCGGGGGACAGGCTGGCCCCTCCACTTT
TRBJ1-2 TRBV9 TRBD1 few CASSSRTGAYGYTF TGTGCCAGCAGCTCACGGACAGGGGCCTATGGCTACACCTTC
TRBJ1-1 TRBV14 NA NA CASSPLWGTKATTEAFF TGTGCCAGCAGCCCTTTGTGGGGCACAAAAGCGACCACTGAAGCTTTCTTT
TRBJ1-2 TRBV6-6 TRBD1 NA CASSPTGDYGYTF TGTGCCAGCAGCCCTACAGGGGACTATGGCTACACCTTC
TRBJ2-3 TRBV19 TRBD1 NA CASSIPLGRGLTDTQYF TGTGCCAGTAGTATTCCACTTGGCAGGGGGCTCACAGATACGCAGTATTTT
TRBJ1-6 TRBV6-5 TRBD1 few CASGTGMPSPLHF TGTGCCAGCGGGACAGGGATGCCTTCACCCCTCCACTTT
TRBJ2-1 TRBV6-6 NA few CASSYSIQGNEQFF TGTGCCAGCAGTTACTCGATTCAGGGGAATGAGCAGTTCTTC
TRBJ1-4 TRBV28 NA many CASQGSSTTNEKLFF TGTGCCAGCCAGGGTTCTAGTACAACTAATGAAAAACTGTTTTTT
TRBJ1-6 TRBV7-2 NA NA CASSPTGNSPLHF TGTGCCAGCAGCCCGACTGGGAATTCACCCCTCCACTTT